This T cell receptor (beta chain) was recorded in a study of CD8 T cells in Susac syndrome. Germline V gives CDR1 DFQATT, CDR2 SNEGSKA (reference sequence). This CDR3 is 14 amino acids long. With respect to this clonotype: The junction shows a germline mismatch at one end, possibly a read error.

RNA in amounts of about 0.45 to 1 ug was reverse transcribed with random hexamers. Each CDR3 protein gets one entry after TCRdb re-called the immunoSEQ multiplex PCR reads with MiXCR. The sample lists around 71,000 distinct CDR3 sequences, nearly 96% occurring once. This TCR came from a human donor with multiple sclerosis. The source material was CD4+ T cells from PBMCs. The chain joins TRBV20-1 to TRBJ2-3; 7 bases match TRBD2. The CDR3 sequence: CSVRTSAVTDTQYF. The CDR3 DNA is TGCAGTGTTAGAACTAGCGCCGTGACAGATACGCAGTATTTT.